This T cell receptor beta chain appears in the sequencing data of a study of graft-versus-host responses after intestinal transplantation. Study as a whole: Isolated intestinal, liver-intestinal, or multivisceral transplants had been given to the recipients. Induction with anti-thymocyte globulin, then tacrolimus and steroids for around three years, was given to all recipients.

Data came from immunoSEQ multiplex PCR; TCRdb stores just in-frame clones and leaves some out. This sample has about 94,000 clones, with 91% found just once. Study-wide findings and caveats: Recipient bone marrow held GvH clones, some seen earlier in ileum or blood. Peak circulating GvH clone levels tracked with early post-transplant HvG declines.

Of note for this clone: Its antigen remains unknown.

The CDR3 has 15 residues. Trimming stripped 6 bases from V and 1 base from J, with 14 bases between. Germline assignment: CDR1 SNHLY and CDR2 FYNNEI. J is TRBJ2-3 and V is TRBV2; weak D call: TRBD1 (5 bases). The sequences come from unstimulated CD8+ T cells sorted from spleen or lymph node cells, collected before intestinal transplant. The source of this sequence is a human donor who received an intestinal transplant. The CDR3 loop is CASSAGPRGTDTQYF. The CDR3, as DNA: TGTGCCAGCAGCGCCGGGCCCAGGGGCACAGATACGCAGTATTTT.